This T cell receptor beta chain was sequenced in a study of blood T cells in healthy people across ages. There are 13 residues in the CDR3. The germline V gene encodes CDR1 SGHRS and CDR2 YFSETQ. With 0 bases removed from V and 4 bases from J, the gap between germline ends came to 5 bases. For the second PCR, which ran for about 6 to 11 cycles, a sample-barcoded 5' primer and a J-beta primer mix were used. Each CDR3 protein gets one entry after TCRdb re-called the 5' RACE reads with MiXCR. The data show around 870,000 distinct CDR3 sequences, around 28% seen once. The donors, all healthy, were Caucasians living in Russia, aged roughly 6 to 95. The table lists this clonotype with many counts.

Sequencing used blood. The receptor's source is a woman aged 80 or over in good health. This chain uses TRBV5-1 with TRBJ2-1, with unresolved D. The CDR3 sequence: CASSLGMYNEQFF. The CDR3 nucleotides read TGCGCCAGCAGCTTGGGAATGTACAATGAGCAGTTCTTC.